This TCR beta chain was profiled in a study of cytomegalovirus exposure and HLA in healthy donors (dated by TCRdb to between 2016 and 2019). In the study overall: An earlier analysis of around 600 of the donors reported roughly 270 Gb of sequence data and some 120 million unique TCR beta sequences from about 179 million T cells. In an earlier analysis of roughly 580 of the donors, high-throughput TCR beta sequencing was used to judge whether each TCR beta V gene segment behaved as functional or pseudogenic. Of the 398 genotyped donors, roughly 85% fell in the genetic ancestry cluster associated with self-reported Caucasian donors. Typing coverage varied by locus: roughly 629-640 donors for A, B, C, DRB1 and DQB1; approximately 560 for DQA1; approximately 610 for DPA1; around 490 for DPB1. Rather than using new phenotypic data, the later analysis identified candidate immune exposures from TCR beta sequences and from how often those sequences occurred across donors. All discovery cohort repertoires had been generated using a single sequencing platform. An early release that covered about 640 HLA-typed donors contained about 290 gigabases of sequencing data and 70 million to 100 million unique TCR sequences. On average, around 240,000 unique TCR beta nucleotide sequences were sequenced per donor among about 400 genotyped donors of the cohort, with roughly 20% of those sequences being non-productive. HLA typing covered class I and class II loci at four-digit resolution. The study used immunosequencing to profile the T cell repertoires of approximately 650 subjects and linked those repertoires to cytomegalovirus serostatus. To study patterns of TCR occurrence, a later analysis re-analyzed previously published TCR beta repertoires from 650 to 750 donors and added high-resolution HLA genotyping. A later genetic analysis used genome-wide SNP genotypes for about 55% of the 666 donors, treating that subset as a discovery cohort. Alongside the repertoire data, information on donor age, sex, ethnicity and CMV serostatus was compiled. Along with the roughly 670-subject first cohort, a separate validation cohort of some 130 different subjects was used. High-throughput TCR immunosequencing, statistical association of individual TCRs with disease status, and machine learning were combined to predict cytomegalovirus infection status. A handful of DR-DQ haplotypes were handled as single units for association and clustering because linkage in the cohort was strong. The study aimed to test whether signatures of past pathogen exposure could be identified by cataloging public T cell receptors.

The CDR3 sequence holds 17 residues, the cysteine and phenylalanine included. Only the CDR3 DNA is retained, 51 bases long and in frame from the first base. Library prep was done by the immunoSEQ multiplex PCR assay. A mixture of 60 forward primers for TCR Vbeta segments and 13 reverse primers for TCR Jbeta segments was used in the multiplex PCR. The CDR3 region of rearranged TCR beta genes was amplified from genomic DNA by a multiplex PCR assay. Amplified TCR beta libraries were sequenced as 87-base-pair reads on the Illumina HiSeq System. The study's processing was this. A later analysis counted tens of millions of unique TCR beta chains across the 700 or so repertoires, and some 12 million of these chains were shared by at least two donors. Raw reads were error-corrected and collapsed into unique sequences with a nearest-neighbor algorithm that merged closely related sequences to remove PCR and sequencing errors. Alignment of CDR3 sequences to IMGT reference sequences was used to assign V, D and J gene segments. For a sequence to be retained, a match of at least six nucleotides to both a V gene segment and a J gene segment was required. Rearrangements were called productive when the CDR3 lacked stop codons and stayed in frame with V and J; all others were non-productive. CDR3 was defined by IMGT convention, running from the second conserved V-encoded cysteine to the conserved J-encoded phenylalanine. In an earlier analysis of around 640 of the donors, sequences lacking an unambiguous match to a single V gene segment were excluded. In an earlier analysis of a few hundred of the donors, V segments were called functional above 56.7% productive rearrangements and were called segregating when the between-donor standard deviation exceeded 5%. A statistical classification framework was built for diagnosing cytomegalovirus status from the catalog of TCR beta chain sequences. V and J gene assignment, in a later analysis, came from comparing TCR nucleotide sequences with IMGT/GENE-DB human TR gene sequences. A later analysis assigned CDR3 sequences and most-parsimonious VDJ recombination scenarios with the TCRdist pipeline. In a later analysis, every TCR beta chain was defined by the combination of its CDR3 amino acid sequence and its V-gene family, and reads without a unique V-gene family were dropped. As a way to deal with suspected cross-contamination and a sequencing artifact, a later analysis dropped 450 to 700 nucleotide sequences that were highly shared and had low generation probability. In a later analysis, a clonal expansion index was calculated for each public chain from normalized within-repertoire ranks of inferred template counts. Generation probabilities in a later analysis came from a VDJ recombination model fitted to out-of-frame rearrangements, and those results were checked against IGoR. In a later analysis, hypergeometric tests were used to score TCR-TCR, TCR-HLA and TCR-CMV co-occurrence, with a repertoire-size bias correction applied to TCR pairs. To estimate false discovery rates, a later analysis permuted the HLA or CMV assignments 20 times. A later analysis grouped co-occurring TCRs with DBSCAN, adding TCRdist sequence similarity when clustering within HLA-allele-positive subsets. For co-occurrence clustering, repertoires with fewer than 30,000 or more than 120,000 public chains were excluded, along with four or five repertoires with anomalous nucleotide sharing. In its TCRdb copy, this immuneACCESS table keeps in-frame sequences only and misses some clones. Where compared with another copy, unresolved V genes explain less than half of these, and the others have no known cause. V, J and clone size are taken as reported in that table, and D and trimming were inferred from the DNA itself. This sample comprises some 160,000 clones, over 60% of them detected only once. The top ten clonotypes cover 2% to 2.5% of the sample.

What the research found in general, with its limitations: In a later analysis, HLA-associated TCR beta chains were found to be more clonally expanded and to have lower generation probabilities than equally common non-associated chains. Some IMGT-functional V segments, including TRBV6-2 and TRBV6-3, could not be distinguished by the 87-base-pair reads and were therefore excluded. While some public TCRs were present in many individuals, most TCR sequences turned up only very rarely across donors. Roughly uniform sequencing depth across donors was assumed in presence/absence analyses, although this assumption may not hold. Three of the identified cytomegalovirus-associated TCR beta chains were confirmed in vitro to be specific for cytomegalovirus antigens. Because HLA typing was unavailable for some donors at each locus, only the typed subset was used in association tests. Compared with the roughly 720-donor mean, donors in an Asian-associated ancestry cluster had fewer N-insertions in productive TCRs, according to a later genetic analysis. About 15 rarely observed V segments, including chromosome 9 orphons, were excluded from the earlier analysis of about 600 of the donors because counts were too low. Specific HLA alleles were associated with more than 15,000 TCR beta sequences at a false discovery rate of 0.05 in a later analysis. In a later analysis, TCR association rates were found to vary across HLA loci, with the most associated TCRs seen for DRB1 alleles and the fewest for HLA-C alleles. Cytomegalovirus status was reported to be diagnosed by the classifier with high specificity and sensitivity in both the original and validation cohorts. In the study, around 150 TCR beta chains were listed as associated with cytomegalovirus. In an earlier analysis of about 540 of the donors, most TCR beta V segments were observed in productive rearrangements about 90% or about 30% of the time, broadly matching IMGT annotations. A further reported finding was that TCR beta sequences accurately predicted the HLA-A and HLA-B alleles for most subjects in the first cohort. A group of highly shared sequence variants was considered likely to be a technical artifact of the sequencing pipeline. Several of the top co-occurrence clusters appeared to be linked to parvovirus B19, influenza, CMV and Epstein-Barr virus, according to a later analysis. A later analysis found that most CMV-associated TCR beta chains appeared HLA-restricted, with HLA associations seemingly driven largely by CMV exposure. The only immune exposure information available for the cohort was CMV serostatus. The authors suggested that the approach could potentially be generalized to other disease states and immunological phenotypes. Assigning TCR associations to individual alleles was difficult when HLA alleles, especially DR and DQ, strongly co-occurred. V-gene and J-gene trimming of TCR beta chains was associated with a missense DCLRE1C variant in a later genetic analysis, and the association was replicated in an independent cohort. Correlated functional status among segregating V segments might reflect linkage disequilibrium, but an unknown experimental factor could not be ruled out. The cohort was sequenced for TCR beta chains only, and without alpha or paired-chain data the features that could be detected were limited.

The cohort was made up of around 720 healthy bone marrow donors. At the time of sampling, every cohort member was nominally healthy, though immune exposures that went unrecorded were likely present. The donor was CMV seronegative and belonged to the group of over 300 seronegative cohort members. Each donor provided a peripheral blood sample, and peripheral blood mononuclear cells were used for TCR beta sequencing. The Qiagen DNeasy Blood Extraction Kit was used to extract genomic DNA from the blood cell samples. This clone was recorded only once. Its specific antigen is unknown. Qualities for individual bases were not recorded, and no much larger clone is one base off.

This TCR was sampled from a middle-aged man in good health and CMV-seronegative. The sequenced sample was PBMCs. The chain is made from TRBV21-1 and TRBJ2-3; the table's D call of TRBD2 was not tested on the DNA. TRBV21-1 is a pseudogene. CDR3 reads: CASSKARSGRAPDTQYF. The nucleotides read TGTGCCAGCAGCAAAGCGCGGAGCGGGAGGGCCCCAGATACGCAGTATTTT.